The rows below give T cell receptor beta chains drawn from one sample of a study of beta chain features in type 1 diabetes. TCRdb's table, derived via immunoSEQ multiplex PCR, lists solely in-frame clones and lacks some. The sample lists hundreds of thousands of clones, approximately 13% occurring once. Sequencing used naive CD4+ T cells from blood. Source of these receptors: a man aged 25-45 years in good health. The CDR3 runs from the conserved cysteine through the conserved F or W. Each record gives: CDR3 protein, CDR3 DNA, J gene, clone size, V gene, D gene. The D gene is left open where the match is weak. Expanded clones get a size class; other rows say once, few or many, or leave the size out.

CASRPIAGGLYNEQFF TGTGCCAGCAGACCGATAGCGGGAGGTCTCTACAATGAGCAGTTCTTC TRBJ2-1 few TRBV11-2 TRBD2
CASSQTRQLISPLHF TGTGCCAGCAGTCAGACACGACAGCTCATATCACCCCTCCACTTT TRBJ1-6 few TRBV27 -
CAWSPEPPAGDTDTQYF TGTGCCTGGAGCCCAGAACCCCCCGCGGGAGACACAGATACGCAGTATTTT TRBJ2-3 - TRBV30 TRBD2
CSVEEPGQPFGYTF TGCAGCGTTGAAGAACCGGGACAGCCTTTTGGCTACACCTTC TRBJ1-2 - TRBV29-1 TRBD1
CASSVAGLAGPQETQYF TGTGCCAGCAGCGTAGCTGGACTAGCGGGTCCCCAAGAGACCCAGTACTTC TRBJ2-5 - TRBV9 TRBD2
CAISERTRSGNTIYF TGTGCCATCAGTGAGCGGACGAGGTCTGGAAACACCATATATTTT TRBJ1-3 few TRBV10-3 -
CASRTDRGRNYEQYF TGTGCCAGCAGAACGGACAGGGGAAGGAACTACGAGCAGTACTTC TRBJ2-7 few TRBV6-5 TRBD1
CSVPRDSYYGYTF TGCAGCGTTCCCCGGGACAGCTACTATGGCTACACCTTC TRBJ1-2 - TRBV29-1 TRBD1
CASSSRTSGGNEQFF TGCGCCAGCAGCTCCAGGACTAGCGGAGGAAATGAGCAGTTCTTC TRBJ2-1 - TRBV5-1 TRBD2
CASTQLLASQETQYF TGTGCCAGCACCCAGTTACTAGCCTCCCAAGAGACCCAGTACTTC TRBJ2-5 - TRBV2 -
CASSLFREAEQFF TGTGCCAGCAGCTTATTTAGAGAGGCTGAGCAGTTCTTC TRBJ2-1 few TRBV7-2 -
CASSPSGSAYNEQFF TGTGCCAGCAGCCCTAGCGGGAGCGCCTACAATGAGCAGTTCTTC TRBJ2-1 - TRBV7-6 TRBD2
CASSYGGALAGGPNEQFF TGTGCCAGCAGCTACGGTGGAGCACTAGCGGGAGGGCCAAATGAGCAGTTCTTC TRBJ2-1 - TRBV5-6 TRBD2
CASSKQTAPGQPQHF TGTGCCAGCAGCAAACAGACCGCCCCTGGTCAGCCCCAGCATTTT TRBJ1-5 few TRBV2 -
CASSVGTGRGETQYF TGTGCCAGCAGCGTAGGGACAGGGCGCGGAGAGACCCAGTACTTC TRBJ2-5 - TRBV9 TRBD1
CASSDADGTRAFF TGTGCCAGCAGTGATGCTGACGGGACGAGGGCTTTCTTT TRBJ1-1 - TRBV2 -
CATSRVGGSLAHEQFF TGTGCCACCAGCAGGGTAGGGGGGTCCCTCGCCCATGAGCAGTTCTTC TRBJ2-1 - TRBV15 -
CANTTGHEQYF TGTGCCAACACGACAGGGCACGAGCAGTACTTC TRBJ2-7 - TRBV21-1 -
CASSRNQDGTQYF TGCGCCAGCAGCCGAAACCAGGACGGGACCCAGTACTTC TRBJ2-5 few TRBV4-3 -
CASSLRGSNTEAFF TGTGCCAGCAGTTTAAGGGGGTCAAACACTGAAGCTTTCTTT TRBJ1-1 - TRBV27 -
CATSRDLAGAGELFF TGTGCCACCAGCAGGGACCTAGCGGGGGCCGGGGAGCTGTTTTTT TRBJ2-2 - TRBV15 TRBD2
CASSHKETQYF TGCGCCAGCAGCCATAAAGAGACCCAGTACTTC TRBJ2-5 - TRBV4-1 -
CAWGQGDTEAFF TGTGCCTGGGGACAGGGAGACACTGAAGCTTTCTTT TRBJ1-1 few TRBV30 TRBD1
CASSWGQGNQPQHF TGTGCCAGCAGCTGGGGACAGGGCAATCAGCCCCAGCATTTT TRBJ1-5 few TRBV7-9 TRBD1
CSVTGLSLEAFF TGCAGCGTTACCGGACTTTCCCTAGAAGCTTTCTTT TRBJ1-1 once TRBV29-1 -
CSVGGSGYTF TGCAGCGTTGGCGGCTCTGGCTACACCTTC TRBJ1-2 - TRBV29-1 -
CATSGGTALGTDTQYF TGTGCCACCAGCGGGGGGACGGCCCTCGGCACAGATACGCAGTATTTT TRBJ2-3 - TRBV15 -
CAWSPVNEKLFF TGTGCCTGGAGTCCGGTAAATGAAAAACTGTTTTTT TRBJ1-4 few TRBV30 -
CASSRGVGTQYF TGTGCCAGCAGCCGCGGGGTGGGCACCCAGTACTTC TRBJ2-5 few TRBV7-7 -
CSARAYGYTF TGCAGTGCTAGAGCTTATGGCTACACCTTC TRBJ1-2 few TRBV20-1 -
CASSLAGELFF TGTGCCAGCAGTTTAGCGGGGGAGCTGTTTTTT TRBJ2-2 - TRBV27 -
CASSQAPPETQYF TGCGCCAGCAGCCAAGCCCCCCCCGAGACCCAGTACTTC TRBJ2-5 - TRBV4-1 -
CASSLTPGLGFPDTQYF TGTGCCAGCAGCTTAACCCCGGGACTTGGTTTTCCAGATACGCAGTATTTT TRBJ2-3 few TRBV7-3 -
CASSPRQGNYEQYF TGTGCCAGCTCACCACGACAGGGCAACTACGAGCAGTACTTC TRBJ2-7 few TRBV18 TRBD1
CASSESHGARFPEAFF TGTGCCAGCAGTGAATCTCACGGGGCTCGGTTCCCTGAAGCTTTCTTT TRBJ1-1 - TRBV25-1 -
CAWSRRSGNTIYF TGTGCCTGGAGTAGGCGTTCTGGAAACACCATATATTTT TRBJ1-3 once TRBV30 -
CATSPMGGVGNTIYF TGTGCCACCAGCCCGATGGGAGGGGTTGGAAACACCATATATTTT TRBJ1-3 - TRBV15 -
CASSTTSGPSDTQYF TGTGCCAGCAGCACGACTAGCGGCCCCTCAGATACGCAGTATTTT TRBJ2-3 - TRBV11-1 TRBD2
CASSLAGRQETQYF TGTGCCAGCAGCTTGGCGGGGAGACAAGAGACCCAGTACTTC TRBJ2-5 few TRBV5-4 -
CASQTSPSSYNEQFF TGCGCCAGCCAGACTAGCCCCTCTTCCTACAATGAGCAGTTCTTC TRBJ2-1 - TRBV5-1 TRBD2
CASSSASEQYF TGTGCCAGCAGCTCGGCTTCCGAGCAGTACTTC TRBJ2-7 - TRBV13 -
CASSLRDRESLYNEQFF TGCGCCAGCAGTCTCCGGGACAGGGAATCTCTCTACAATGAGCAGTTCTTC TRBJ2-1 few TRBV23-1 TRBD1